The 4 T cell receptor beta chains below all came from one sample that was sequenced in a study of blood T cell repertoires in COVID-19. Assay: immunoSEQ multiplex PCR; the TCRdb copy retains only in-frame clones and omits some. The top ten hold roughly 2.8% of the sample, which has a few hundred thousand clones, roughly 89% seen once. The sample consisted of PBMCs or T cells enriched from blood (not recorded which). The receptors stem from a woman aged 45-59 years who had been exposed to COVID-19.

This chain connects TRBV5-1 to TRBJ1-2; D is unclear. Between the trimmed V and J ends, which lost 0 bases and 3 bases, there was a span of 6 bases. This CDR3 has 13 residues. Germline V CDR1 and CDR2: SGHRS, YFSETQ. The CDR3 loop reads CASSLDSDYGYTF. CDR3 nucleotides: TGCGCCAGCAGCTTGGACAGTGACTATGGCTACACCTTC.

V usage is TRBV7-2 and J usage is TRBJ2-5; 9 bases line up with TRBD1. V trimming: 5 bases; J trimming: 5 bases; junction bases outside the gene matches: 9. The CDR3 runs 15 residues. CDR1 and CDR2 (germline): SGHTA, FQGNSA. CDR3 protein: CASSPYRDRVETQYF. The CDR3, as DNA: TGTGCCAGCAGCCCCTACCGGGACAGGGTTGAGACCCAGTACTTC.

The chain recombines TRBV28 with TRBJ2-4, with 7 bases identical to TRBD1. Looked up from germline, CDR1 is MDHEN and CDR2 is SYDVKM. The CDR3 totals 16 residues. V was pared by 2 bases and J by 4 bases, with 8 bases of the junction left unmatched. The CDR3 DNA sequence: TGTGCCAGCAGTTTAGGAGGACAGGCAACAAAAAACATTCAGTACTTC. Amino acid sequence: CASSLGGQATKNIQYF.

DNA for the CDR3: TGTGCCAGCAGCTTAACCTTGGGCGCCGGTGAATCCACTGAAGCTTTCTTT. Translating it yields CASSLTLGAGESTEAFF. The V call is TRBV7-8, the J call TRBJ1-1; no definite D call. The CDR3 has 17 residues. Germline V gives CDR1 SGHVS, CDR2 FQNEAQ. The V end lost 2 bases, the J end lost 4 bases, and 20 bases lay between the germline ends. The full variable domain, in which reference TRBV7-8 and TRBJ1-1 provide the parts outside the CDR3, is GAGVSQSPRYKVAKRGQDVALRCDPISGHVSLFWYQQALGQGPEFLTYFQNEAQLDKSGLPSDRFFAERPEGSVSTLKIQRTQQEDSAVYLCASSLTLGAGESTEAFFGQGTRLTVV.